One and the same sample provided the 7 T cell receptor beta chains below, sequenced in a study of T cell responses to AZD1222 COVID-19 vaccine. The table came from immunoSEQ multiplex PCR; TCRdb's copy has only in-frame clones and leaves some out. This sample has more than 110,000 clones, with 93% found just once. Specimen: peripheral blood, collected on day 0 of AZD1222 vaccination. These receptors were taken from an adult in good health.

The chain carries TRBV19 and TRBJ2-3, with a tentative D call TRBD2 (6 bases). V was cut by 3 bases and J by 4 bases, with 14 bases left in between. Germline V lookup: CDR1 LNHDA, CDR2 SQIVND (reference sequence). This CDR3 region has 15 residues. CDR3 sequence: CASSIPGGTADTQYF. The CDR3, as DNA: TGTGCCAGTAGTATCCCGGGCGGGACGGCAGATACGCAGTATTTT.

The chain recombines TRBV5-6 with TRBJ2-5, with 11 bases lining up with TRBD2. CDR1 is SGHDT and CDR2 is YYEEEE in the germline V gene. V gave up 2 bases and J gave up 0 bases; unmatched junction bases: 9. This CDR3 region has 18 residues. The DNA for the CDR3 is TGTGCCAGCAGCTTAGAGCACCGGACTAGCGGGTACCAAGAGACCCAGTACTTC. Translation gives CASSLEHRTSGYQETQYF.

This clone was seen just once. Here the CDR3 reads CASSFLTTWGLAGYNEQFF. CDR3 coding DNA: TGTGCCAGCAGCTTCCTTACCACGTGGGGACTAGCGGGGTACAATGAGCAGTTCTTC. The chain has TRBV11-2 and TRBJ2-1; TRBD2 aligns across 13 bases. The J segment lost 4 bases and the V segment lost 3 bases, leaving 12 bases of the junction unmatched. This CDR3 contains 19 residues. Looked up from germline, CDR1 is SGHAT and CDR2 is FQNNGV.

The chain is built from TRBV12-5 and TRBJ2-5; a possible D gene is TRBD2 (6 bases). CDR3 length equals 14 residues. The V gene lost 2 bases and the J gene lost 6 bases, with 13 bases spanning the gap. Germline CDR1 reads LGHNT; CDR2 reads FRNRAP. The CDR3 region has the DNA TGTGCTAGTGGTTTGCTTGGGGGGTTGCAGACCCAGTACTTC. As protein: CASGLLGGLQTQYF.

The chain couples TRBV27 to TRBJ2-7; 9 bases fit TRBD1. J lost 3 bases, V lost 6 bases, and 9 bases had no gene match. The germline CDR1 and CDR2 sequences are MNHEY and SMNVEV (reference sequence). The CDR3 length is 15 residues. CDR3 sequence: CASRTGTGPFYEQYF. As DNA, the CDR3 is TGTGCCAGCAGAACGGGGACAGGGCCTTTCTACGAGCAGTACTTC.

The CDR3 DNA follows: TGCGCCAGCAGCCAAGATCGGCAGGGGGCGTACACTGAAGCTTTCTTT. It is translated as CASSQDRQGAYTEAFF. The chain is built from TRBV4-1 and TRBJ1-1, with TRBD1 matching over 8 bases. This CDR3 has 16 residues. CDR1 is MGHRA and CDR2 is YSYEKL in the germline V gene. V gave up 0 bases and J gave up 3 bases; unmatched junction bases: 6.

For the CDR3, the DNA is TGTGCCAGCACCAGCCTACAGGGTTTGAGAGGAAACACCATATATTTT. Its translation is CASTSLQGLRGNTIYF. The V gene is TRBV28, the J gene TRBJ1-3, with D possibly TRBD1 on 6 matching bases. Deletions cut 7 bases from V and 4 bases from J, with 20 bases between. The germline V gene encodes CDR1 MDHEN and CDR2 SYDVKM. This CDR3 comprises 16 residues. Based on the CDR3 plus reference TRBV28 and TRBJ1-3, the full variable domain is DVKVTQSSRYLVKRTGEKVFLECVQDMDHENMFWYRQDPGLGLRLIYFSYDVKMKEKGDIPEGYSVSREKKERFSLILESASTNQTSMYLCASTSLQGLRGNTIYFGEGSWLTVV.